The present T cell receptor beta chain was sequenced within a study of shared clonotypes between healthy human individuals. Across the whole study: Each donor's CD8 memory used one plate, CD8 naive two, each CD4 subset three. Overall study findings and caveats: Measured sharing among donors was expected to vary with sequencing depth.

This clone came up a few times. Its matching antigen is unknown. The run depth of the assay was deep. Sequencing was performed with immunoSEQ multiplex PCR; in TCRdb, only in-frame clones are kept and a portion is missing. In the table there are hundreds of thousands of clones, 73% of which are singletons. Sequenced sample: memory CD4+ T cells sorted from blood. The subset denotes: CD45RA-negative fraction. The sequence came from a woman aged 25-40 years in good health.

The CDR3 DNA reads as TGTGCCAGCACCCTTGGACAGGGCGATCAGCCCCAGCATTTT. Its protein is CASTLGQGDQPQHF. J is TRBJ1-5 and V is TRBV28; 8 bases line up with TRBD1. The V gene end was trimmed by 7 bases and the J gene end by 5 bases; junction bases not matched to a gene: 7. The CDR3 has 14 amino acids. Germline CDR1 is MDHEN and CDR2 is SYDVKM.